What follows are 17 T cell receptor beta chains derived from one specimen sequenced in a study of regulatory T cells in long-lasting Graves disease. Through Arm-PCR of CDR3 regions and iRepertoire HTBI primers, TCR beta libraries were built. TCRdb re-called the multiplex PCR reads with MiXCR, one entry per CDR3 protein. The data contain approximately 400,000 distinct CDR3 sequences, about 20% of them singletons. Time point denoted: persistent/refractory GD, antithyroid drugs over 5 years with positive TRAb. PBMC-extracted RNA yielded the TCR library. This specimen was peripheral blood mononuclear cells (PBMCs), taken when the disease was refractory, from a patient treated with antithyroid drugs. Source of these receptors: a female donor with Graves disease.

This clonotype has a handful of counts. The V and J genes are TRBV7-3 and TRBJ2-1; 7 nucleotides match TRBD1. J was trimmed by 7 bases and V by 5 bases; bases with no gene match: 2. Germline-derived CDR1 and CDR2 are SGHTA and FQGTGA. This CDR3 is built from 12 residues. The CDR3 reads CASSAQGNEQFF. CDR3 sequence (DNA): TGTGCCAGCAGCGCACAGGGGAATGAGCAGTTCTTC.

The rearrangement links TRBV7-2 to TRBJ2-3, with 7 bases aligning to TRBD1. J gave up 2 bases and V 4 bases, and 6 bases lay outside the gene matches. Germline loops: CDR1 SGHTA, CDR2 FQGNSA. The CDR3 consists of 15 residues. CDR3 region: CASSSTGYDTDTQYF. CDR3 nucleotides: TGTGCCAGCAGCTCGACAGGGTATGACACAGATACGCAGTATTTT.

Concerning this clonotype: This may be a read error, as it is one base from a much larger clone. The chain carries TRBV29-1 and TRBJ2-7; perhaps TRBD1 as D (6 bases). The CDR3 loop spans 11 amino acids. Trimming cost V 3 bases and J 3 bases, with 6 bases left between them. Germline V gives CDR1 SQVTM, CDR2 ANQGSEA. CDR3 sequence (DNA): TGCAGCGTTGAGGACAGCTACGAGCAGTACTTC. As protein: CSVEDSYEQYF.

This rearrangement joins TRBV27 to TRBJ1-1; TRBD1 is a possible D gene (6 bases). CDR1 is MNHEY, CDR2 SMNVEV, per germline (reference sequence). The CDR3 covers 13 residues. V was shortened by 2 bases and J by 9 bases, with 13 bases between the two germline ends. Here the CDR3 DNA reads TGTGCCAGCAGTTTACAGGGGCGAGGAAAAGCTTTCTTT. Encoded protein: CASSLQGRGKAFF.

V is TRBV18 and J is TRBJ2-7, with TRBD2 matching 10 bases. This CDR3 is 16 amino acids long. Trimming at V came to 3 bases and at J to 0 bases, leaving 5 bases not matched to a gene. Looked up from germline, CDR1 is KGHSH and CDR2 is LQKENI. The CDR3 reads CASSPSGTSDSYEQYF. The CDR3 bases are TGTGCCAGCTCACCCTCCGGGACTAGCGACTCCTACGAGCAGTACTTC.

The sample holds a few counts of this clonotype. The chain has TRBV6-1 and TRBJ1-4; D remains unclear. Germline V gene lookup returns CDR1 MNHNS and CDR2 SASEGT. V gave up 8 bases and J gave up 7 bases, with 11 bases separating them. The CDR3 covers 12 residues. Written as DNA, the CDR3 is TGTGCCAGCCTAAAAGGTGGTGAAAAACTGTTTTTT. Amino acid sequence: CASLKGGEKLFF.

V and J are TRBV20-1 and TRBJ1-2; 8 bases fit TRBD1. V shed 6 bases, J shed 7 bases, and the junction held 7 bases outside the gene matches. In germline, CDR1 is DFQATT, CDR2 SNEGSKA (reference sequence). CDR3 length equals 12 residues. The CDR3 sequence: CSAETGTGGYTF. In DNA form, the CDR3 reads TGCAGTGCGGAGACCGGGACAGGTGGCTACACCTTC.

This clonotype was detected only a few times. The chain recombines TRBV9 with TRBJ1-4, with a tentative D call TRBD1 (6 bases). Germline lookup yields CDR1 SGDLS and CDR2 YYNGEE. The CDR3 consists of 13 residues. Trimming left V 0 bases short and J 10 bases short, with 10 bases between. The CDR3 DNA is TGTGCCAGCAGCGTAGAGGGGGATGGAAAACTGTTTTTT. It codes for CASSVEGDGKLFF.

In this sample, this clonotype turned up many times. The rearrangement uses TRBV11-2 and TRBJ1-6; no definite D call. CDR3 length: 12 amino acids. Trimming shortened V by 4 bases and J by 7 bases, and 5 bases separated the two germline ends. The germline gives CDR1 SGHAT, CDR2 FQNNGV. This chain's CDR3 is CASSSSNSPLHF. The CDR3 DNA follows: TGTGCCAGCAGCTCGTCAAATTCACCCCTCCACTTT.

This clonotype was seen repeatedly, ten times or more. The chain uses TRBV6-2 or TRBV6-3 and TRBJ1-4; D is possibly TRBD1 (5 bases). CDR3 length: 17 amino acids. CDR1 is MNHEY and CDR2 is SVGEGT in the germline V gene. Deletions cut 5 bases from V and 1 base from J, with 17 bases between. The CDR3 loop is CASSVRSSGGTNEKLFF. DNA for the CDR3: TGTGCCAGCAGTGTACGAAGCTCGGGGGGAACTAATGAAAAACTGTTTTTT.

This clonotype was seen a few times. V and J are TRBV6-1 and TRBJ2-2; 12 nucleotides align to TRBD2. The length of the CDR3 is 17 residues. The V gene's germline CDR1 is MNHNS and CDR2 SASEGT. The V and J ends lost 6 bases and 5 bases, in that order; junction bases with no gene match: 10. The CDR3 region has the DNA TGTGCCAGCAGCGAACCGAGACTAGCGGGAGAGACCGGGGAGCTGTTTTTT. This sequence encodes CASSEPRLAGETGELFF.

This clonotype was seen many times. The DNA of the CDR3 is TGTGCCAGCAGATCCGGGGGGACCCAGTACTTC. It encodes CASRSGGTQYF. This sequence joins TRBV6-2 or TRBV6-3 and TRBJ2-5, with a tentative D call TRBD2 (6 bases). Trimming took 6 bases from V and 7 from J, leaving 9 bases between them. This CDR3 has 11 amino acids. Germline CDR1 MNHEY, CDR2 SVGEGT.

This clonotype was seen ten or more times. V usage is TRBV15 and J usage is TRBJ2-5; D perhaps matches TRBD2 (6 bases). Germline values: CDR1 LNHNV, CDR2 YYDKDF (reference sequence). V was trimmed by 0 bases and J by 4 bases, leaving 9 bases between them. The CDR3 length is 14 residues. The CDR3 DNA is TGTGCCACCAGCAGAGAATACGGGGGAGAGACCCAGTACTTC. Translation gives CATSREYGGETQYF.

To note about this clonotype: A much larger clonotype is one base distant, so this may be a read error. The J gene is TRBJ2-7, the V gene TRBV28; 9 bases match TRBD2. From germline, CDR1 is MDHEN and CDR2 SYDVKM. This CDR3 contains 16 residues. CDR3 sequence: CASSFSGTSPSYEQHF. In DNA form, the CDR3 reads TGTGCCAGCAGTTTTTCGGGGACTAGCCCCTCCTACGAGCAGCACTTC.

This clonotype was detected many times. The chain carries TRBV28 and TRBJ1-2; 7 bases align to TRBD1. The germline gives CDR1 MDHEN, CDR2 SYDVKM. Losses at the gene ends were 7 bases for V and 4 bases for J; bases not matched to a gene: 9. The CDR3 covers 14 residues. The CDR3 nucleotides are TGTGCCAGCATATCTCCAGGGGGAGGCTATGGCTACACCTTC. Translated, it gives CASISPGGGYGYTF.

Only one count was recorded for this clonotype. Here the CDR3 DNA reads TGCGCCAGCAGAGAGGACAGGGGAGGTACCGGGGAGCTGTTTTTT. This translates into CASREDRGGTGELFF. The chain links TRBV10-2 to TRBJ2-2; 9 bases fit TRBD1. The ends lost 6 bases at V and 5 bases at J; junction bases unmatched: 7. CDR1 and CDR2 from the germline V gene are WSHSY and SAAADI. This CDR3 contains 15 residues.

There are a few counts of this clonotype. This rearrangement joins TRBV7-2 to TRBJ2-3; possibly TRBD2 for D (5 bases). The CDR3 covers 14 residues. Germline V gives CDR1 SGHTA, CDR2 FQGNSA. Trimming took 5 bases from V and 1 from J, leaving 10 bases between them. The CDR3 is CASSPGVRTDTQYF. The CDR3 DNA sequence: TGTGCCAGCAGCCCCGGGGTGCGCACAGATACGCAGTATTTT.